The rows below give T cell receptor beta chains drawn from one sample of a study of blood T cells in healthy people across ages. TCRdb re-analysed the 5' RACE reads in MiXCR, keeping a single row per CDR3 protein. The sample carries 650,000 to 1,000,000 distinct CDR3 sequences, about 36% recorded once. Sequenced: blood. These TCRs come from a man younger than 30 in good health. CDR3s include the opening cysteine and the closing phenylalanine or tryptophan. D genes are given only for firm matches. For some rows the clone size is stated as once, few or many, or as a class when expanded; others skip it.

J,V,size,D,length,DNA,CDR3
TRBJ1-2,TRBV29-1,many,.,11,TGCAGCGTTGAAAGGGGGGAAGGCTACACCTTC,CSVERGEGYTF
TRBJ2-5,TRBV11-3,.,TRBD1,13,TGTGCCGGCAGCTTAGGACAGGAAGAGACCCAGTACTTC,CAGSLGQEETQYF
TRBJ1-5,TRBV10-3,few,TRBD1,16,TGTGCCATCAGTGGAGTGGACAGGGTTTTGAATCAGCCCCAGCATTTT,CAISGVDRVLNQPQHF
TRBJ2-1,TRBV19,few,.,10,TGTGCCAGTAGCGCCGGGACACCGTTCTTC,CASSAGTPFF
TRBJ1-5,TRBV6-2/TRBV6-3,few,.,12,TGTGCCAGCAGCAACTCGGATCAGCCCCAGCATTTT,CASSNSDQPQHF
TRBJ1-1,TRBV2,.,.,12,TGTGCCAGCAGTGATTGGGCAGCAGAAGCTTTCTTT,CASSDWAAEAFF
TRBJ2-5,TRBV5-1,.,.,15,TGCGCCAGCAGCGGGGGTAGCCGTTCACAAGAGACCCAGTACTTC,CASSGGSRSQETQYF
TRBJ2-5,TRBV29-1,.,TRBD1,14,TGCAGCGTTTGTGAGTCGCAGGGGGCAGGGGAGCAGTACTTC,CSVCESQGAGEQYF
TRBJ1-2,TRBV9,few,TRBD1,14,TGTGCCAGTAACGCAGGGGGCGAGCCTTATGGCTACACCTTC,CASNAGGEPYGYTF
TRBJ1-1,TRBV10-3,few,TRBD1,14,TGTGCCATCAGTGTGACAGGGGTGAACACTGAAGCTTTCTTT,CAISVTGVNTEAFF
TRBJ2-6,TRBV6-5,.,.,14,TGTGCCAGCAGTGGACACTCTGGGGCCAACGTCCTGACTTTC,CASSGHSGANVLTF
TRBJ2-1,TRBV4-2,few,.,17,TGTGCCAGCAGCCAAGACCCAGCAGAAATCTCCTACAATGAGCAGTTCTTC,CASSQDPAEISYNEQFF
TRBJ2-1,TRBV10-3,.,.,17,TGTGCCATCAGCCGCGTTGAGGGCCCCGGGTCCGACAATGAGCAGTTCTTC,CAISRVEGPGSDNEQFF
TRBJ2-7,TRBV6-2/TRBV6-3,.,TRBD1,15,TGTGCCAGCAGGACAGGGTTCGGAAGCTCCTACGAGCAGTACTTC,CASRTGFGSSYEQYF
TRBJ2-5,TRBV7-2,few,.,14,TGTGCCAGCAGCTACGGACTACCACAAGAGACCCAGTACTTC,CASSYGLPQETQYF
TRBJ1-2,TRBV30,.,.,12,TGTGCCTGGAGTGCAGGGGACGGTGGCTACACCTTC,CAWSAGDGGYTF
TRBJ2-5,TRBV25-1,few,.,15,TGTGCCAGCAGCCCCGCGACTAGAAGGGGAGAGACCCAGTACTTC,CASSPATRRGETQYF
TRBJ1-2,TRBV12-3/TRBV12-4,.,.,14,TGTGCCAGCAGTTCGCGGCAGGGGCTGGGAGGCTACACCTTC,CASSSRQGLGGYTF
TRBJ2-2,TRBV7-3,.,.,15,TGTGCCAGCAGCCACAATAGGGGAGGCGGCGGGGAGCTGTTTTTT,CASSHNRGGGGELFF
TRBJ2-3,TRBV12-3/TRBV12-4,.,TRBD2,15,TGTGCCAGCGCTTTGACTAGCGCGAGCACAGATGCGCAGTATTTT,CASALTSASTDAQYF
TRBJ1-5,TRBV27,few,.,15,TGTGCCAGCAGTTTTTACAGCGATAGCAATCAGCCCCAGCATTTT,CASSFYSDSNQPQHF
TRBJ1-2,TRBV6-5,few,.,15,TGTGCCAGCAGTTACTCGATGGGGGGGAGCTATGGCTACACCTTC,CASSYSMGGSYGYTF
TRBJ2-1,TRBV6-2/TRBV6-3,few,TRBD2,14,TGTGCCAGCAAAAAGCGGGGGGAATACAATGAGCAGTTCTTC,CASKKRGEYNEQFF
TRBJ2-1,TRBV6-2/TRBV6-3,.,TRBD2,21,TGTGCCAGCAGTTACTCGAAGCCCCTAGCGGGGGAAACCGTCTCCTACAATGAGCAGTTCTTC,CASSYSKPLAGETVSYNEQFF
TRBJ2-1,TRBV5-1,once,TRBD2,15,TGCGCCAGCAGCATCACTAGCGGGGGCTACAATGAGCAGTTCTTC,CASSITSGGYNEQFF
TRBJ2-1,TRBV20-1,.,TRBD2,13,TGCAGTGCTAGAGGAACTAGCGGGGGCGAGCAGTTCTTC,CSARGTSGGEQFF
TRBJ2-3,TRBV12-3/TRBV12-4,many,.,11,TGTGCCAGCAGTTCCACGGGTACGCAGTATTTT,CASSSTGTQYF
TRBJ2-1,TRBV7-2,.,TRBD1,16,TGTGCCAGCAGCTTAGCGGGCGGACAGGTTTACAATGAGCAGTTCTTC,CASSLAGGQVYNEQFF
TRBJ1-2,TRBV24-1,.,.,15,TGTGCCACCAGTGATGGGACCCCCGGGATTGGTGGCTACACCTTC,CATSDGTPGIGGYTF
TRBJ1-2,TRBV12-3/TRBV12-4,few,TRBD1,15,TGTGCCAGCAGTTTAGCGCACAGGGGGAACTATGGCTACACCTTC,CASSLAHRGNYGYTF
TRBJ2-4,TRBV20-1,.,.,13,TGCAGTGCTAGACTTGTAGCCAAAAACATTCAGTACTTC,CSARLVAKNIQYF
TRBJ2-1,TRBV5-1,few,.,17,TGCGCCAGCAGCCGAGAACTACAGGGTGCGAAAGACAATGAGCAGTTCTTC,CASSRELQGAKDNEQFF
TRBJ2-3,TRBV7-9,few,.,13,TGTGCCAGCGGCATCGTCCTTGCAGATACGCAGTATTTT,CASGIVLADTQYF
TRBJ2-2,TRBV6-2/TRBV6-3,few,.,14,TGTGCCAGCATTAAGGACTCGAACACCGGGGAGCTGTTTTTT,CASIKDSNTGELFF
TRBJ2-1,TRBV19,few,.,13,TGTGCCAGTACCCCGGAGAGGGTCCATGAGCAGTTCTTC,CASTPERVHEQFF
TRBJ1-2,TRBV10-3,many,.,16,TGTGCCATCAGTGGACGGGGCGCTGGGCAACACTATGGCTACACCTTC,CAISGRGAGQHYGYTF
TRBJ1-2,TRBV20-1,.,TRBD1,15,TGCAGTGCTAGATCTCGGGACAGGGGGCGGGGTGGCTACACCTTC,CSARSRDRGRGGYTF
TRBJ2-5,TRBV20-1,.,.,11,TGCAGTGCTAGAGATCTCAACCCTTGGTACTTC,CSARDLNPWYF
TRBJ2-7,TRBV12-3/TRBV12-4,.,TRBD2,16,TGTGCCAGCAGCCTACGGACGGGGGGAATCGGCGGTGAGCAGTACTTC,CASSLRTGGIGGEQYF
TRBJ1-1,TRBV7-9,.,.,15,TGTGCCAGCAGCTTACGCCTCCAGGTTAACACTGAAGCTTTCTTT,CASSLRLQVNTEAFF
TRBJ1-2,TRBV4-2,.,.,15,TGTGCCAGCAGCCAAGATCCAGGGGCGAACTATGGCTACACCTTC,CASSQDPGANYGYTF
TRBJ2-5,TRBV20-1,few,TRBD2,16,TGCAGTGCTAGAGCCGGACTAGCGGGGGGGCAAGAGACCCAGTACTTC,CSARAGLAGGQETQYF
TRBJ2-7,TRBV7-9,many,TRBD1,15,TGTGCCAGCAGCTTCCGGACAGGGGCATCCTACGAGCAGTACTTC,CASSFRTGASYEQYF
TRBJ2-7,TRBV5-8,.,.,11,TGTGCCAGCAGGGAGGAGTCCGAGCAGTACTTC,CASREESEQYF
TRBJ2-3,TRBV7-6,.,.,16,TGTGCCAGCAGCTTATGGGGGAGCTCTAGCACAGATACGCAGTATTTT,CASSLWGSSSTDTQYF
TRBJ1-1,TRBV29-1,few,TRBD1,15,TGCAGCGTTGAGGCGTGGAAGGGGGCGAACACTGAAGCTTTCTTT,CSVEAWKGANTEAFF